This T cell receptor (beta chain) was obtained from a study of molecular identifiers for immune sequencing clone quantification. MiXCR, run by TCRdb on the PCR reads, gives a single entry per CDR3 protein. This table has 85,000 to 100,000 distinct CDR3 sequences, roughly 24% appearing once. Naive CD8 T cells were sorted, and the gate applied was CD8+CD4-CCR7+CD45RA+. Note on this clonotype: Possible read error: a much larger clone is one base away.

The CDR3 has 17 residues. Per germline, CDR1 SGHNT and CDR2 YYREEE (reference sequence). Germline trimming cut 0 bases from V and 2 bases from J; bases unmatched to any gene: 7. This TCR came from a human donor in good health. Some libraries in this study had Jurkat cell RNA spiked in. The source material was naive CD8+ T cells from blood, with Jurkat cell RNA spiked in. Subset reported: FACS-sorted CD8+CD4-CCR7+CD45RA+ naive T cells. This sequence joins TRBV5-4 and TRBJ2-3; 9 bases agree with TRBD2. CDR3 sequence reads: CASSLGSLAGYTDTQYF. The CDR3 nucleotides are TGTGCCAGCAGCTTGGGATCTCTAGCGGGGTACACAGATACGCAGTATTTT.